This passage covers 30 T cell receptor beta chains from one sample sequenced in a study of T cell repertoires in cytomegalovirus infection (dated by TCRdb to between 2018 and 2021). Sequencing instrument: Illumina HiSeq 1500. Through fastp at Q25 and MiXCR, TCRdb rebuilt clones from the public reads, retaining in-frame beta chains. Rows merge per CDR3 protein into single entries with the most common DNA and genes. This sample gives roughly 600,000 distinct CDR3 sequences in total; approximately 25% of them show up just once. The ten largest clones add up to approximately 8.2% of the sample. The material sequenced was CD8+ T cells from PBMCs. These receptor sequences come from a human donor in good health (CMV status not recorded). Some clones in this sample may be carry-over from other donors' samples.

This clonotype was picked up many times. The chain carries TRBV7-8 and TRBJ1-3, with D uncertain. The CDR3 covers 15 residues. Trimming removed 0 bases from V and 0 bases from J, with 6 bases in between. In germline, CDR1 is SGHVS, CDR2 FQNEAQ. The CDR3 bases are TGTGCCAGCAGCTTAGCTCGGGGCTCTGGAAACACCATATATTTT. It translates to CASSLARGSGNTIYF.

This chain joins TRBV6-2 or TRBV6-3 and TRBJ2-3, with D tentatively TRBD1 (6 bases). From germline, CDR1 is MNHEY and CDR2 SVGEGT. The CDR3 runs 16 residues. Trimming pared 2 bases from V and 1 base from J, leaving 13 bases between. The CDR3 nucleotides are TGTGCCAGCAGTTACGATTTGGGGGCCGGCACAGATACGCAGTATTTT. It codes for CASSYDLGAGTDTQYF.

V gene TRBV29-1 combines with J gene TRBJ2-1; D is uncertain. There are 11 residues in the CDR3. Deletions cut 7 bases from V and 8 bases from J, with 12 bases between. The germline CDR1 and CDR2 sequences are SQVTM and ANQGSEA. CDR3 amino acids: CSATTKHEQFF. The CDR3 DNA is TGCAGCGCTACGACGAAACATGAGCAGTTCTTC.

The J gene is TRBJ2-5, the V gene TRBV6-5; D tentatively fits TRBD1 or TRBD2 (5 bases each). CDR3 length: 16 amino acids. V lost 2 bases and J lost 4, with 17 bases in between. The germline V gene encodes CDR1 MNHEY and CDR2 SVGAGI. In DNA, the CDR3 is TGTGCCAGCAGTTACCGGCCCGGGACCCCGGGAGAGACCCAGTACTTC. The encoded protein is CASSYRPGTPGETQYF.

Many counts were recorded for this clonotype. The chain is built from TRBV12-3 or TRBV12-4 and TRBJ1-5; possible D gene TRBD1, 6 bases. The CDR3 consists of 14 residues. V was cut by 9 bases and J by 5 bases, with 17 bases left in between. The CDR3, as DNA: TGTGCCAGTTCAGGGGTAGGTCCCGATCAGCCCCAGCATTTT. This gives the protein CASSGVGPDQPQHF.

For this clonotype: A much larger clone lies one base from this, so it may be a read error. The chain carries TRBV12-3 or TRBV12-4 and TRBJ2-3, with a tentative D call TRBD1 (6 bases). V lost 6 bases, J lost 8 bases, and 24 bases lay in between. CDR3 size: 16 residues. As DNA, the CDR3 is TGTGCCAGCAGGAACGGACAGCTGGAAGTCTCGGGTACGCAGTATTTT. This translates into CASRNGQLEVSGTQYF.

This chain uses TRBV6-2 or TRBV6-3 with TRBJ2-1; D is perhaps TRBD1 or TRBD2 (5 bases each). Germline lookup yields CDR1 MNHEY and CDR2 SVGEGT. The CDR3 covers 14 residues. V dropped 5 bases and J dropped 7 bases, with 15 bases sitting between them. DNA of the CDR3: TGTGCCAGCAGTCATTATTTGGGGACGAATGAGCAGTTCTTC. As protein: CASSHYLGTNEQFF.

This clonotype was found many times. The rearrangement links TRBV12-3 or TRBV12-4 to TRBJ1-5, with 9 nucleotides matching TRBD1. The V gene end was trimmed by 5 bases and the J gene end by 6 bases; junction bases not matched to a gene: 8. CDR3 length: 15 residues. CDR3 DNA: TGTGCCAGCAGTGATCCGGGACAGGGTATTCAGCCCCAGCATTTT. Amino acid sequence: CASSDPGQGIQPQHF.

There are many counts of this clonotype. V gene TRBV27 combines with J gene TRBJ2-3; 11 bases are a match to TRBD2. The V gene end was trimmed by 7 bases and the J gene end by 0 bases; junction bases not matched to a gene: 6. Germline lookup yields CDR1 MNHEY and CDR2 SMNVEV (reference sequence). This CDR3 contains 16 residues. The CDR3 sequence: CASTGLAATSTDTQYF. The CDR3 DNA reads TGTGCCAGCACGGGACTAGCGGCCACCAGCACAGATACGCAGTATTTT.

CDR3 DNA: TGTGCCAGCAGCCTAAGCCACACAGGGCATGGCTACACCTTC. It encodes CASSLSHTGHGYTF. The rearrangement links TRBV28 to TRBJ1-2, with D perhaps TRBD1 (6 bases). Deletions cut 6 bases from V and 6 bases from J, with 17 bases between. This CDR3 contains 14 residues. The germline CDR1 and CDR2 sequences are MDHEN and SYDVKM.

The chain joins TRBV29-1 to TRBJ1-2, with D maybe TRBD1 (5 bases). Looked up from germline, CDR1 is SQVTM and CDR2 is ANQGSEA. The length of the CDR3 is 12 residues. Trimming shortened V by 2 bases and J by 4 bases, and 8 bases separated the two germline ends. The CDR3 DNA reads TGCAGCGTTGAAAGAGGGGTCTATGGCTACACCTTC. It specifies CSVERGVYGYTF.

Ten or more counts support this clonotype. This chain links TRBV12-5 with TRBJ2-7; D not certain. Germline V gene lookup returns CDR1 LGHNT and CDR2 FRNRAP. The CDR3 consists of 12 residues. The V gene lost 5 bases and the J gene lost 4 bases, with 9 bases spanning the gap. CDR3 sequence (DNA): TGTGCTAGTGGTCCGTATATATACGAGCAGTACTTC. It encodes CASGPYIYEQYF.

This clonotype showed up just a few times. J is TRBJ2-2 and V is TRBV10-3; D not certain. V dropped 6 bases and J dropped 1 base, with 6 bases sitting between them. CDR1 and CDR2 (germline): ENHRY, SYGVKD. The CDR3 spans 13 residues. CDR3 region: CAIRLKNTGELFF. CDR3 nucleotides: TGTGCCATCAGGTTGAAGAACACCGGGGAGCTGTTTTTT.

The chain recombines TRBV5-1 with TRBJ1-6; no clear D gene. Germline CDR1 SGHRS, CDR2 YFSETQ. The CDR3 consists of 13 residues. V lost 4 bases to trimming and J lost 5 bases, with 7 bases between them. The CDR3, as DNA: TGCGCCAGCAGCCCGAAGAATAATTCACCCCTCCACTTT. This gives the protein CASSPKNNSPLHF. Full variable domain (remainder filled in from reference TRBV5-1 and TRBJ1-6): KAGVTQTPRYLIKTRGQQVTLSCSPISGHRSVSWYQQTPGQGLQFLFEYFSETQRNKGNFPGRFSGRQFSNSRSEMNVSTLELGDSALYLCASSPKNNSPLHFGNGTRLTVT.

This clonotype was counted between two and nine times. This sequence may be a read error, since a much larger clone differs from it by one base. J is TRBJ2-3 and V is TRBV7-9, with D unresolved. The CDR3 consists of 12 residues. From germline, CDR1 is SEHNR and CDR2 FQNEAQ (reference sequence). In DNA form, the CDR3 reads TGTGTCAGCAGCCCGACACGGGATACGCAGTATTTT. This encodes CVSSPTRDTQYF.

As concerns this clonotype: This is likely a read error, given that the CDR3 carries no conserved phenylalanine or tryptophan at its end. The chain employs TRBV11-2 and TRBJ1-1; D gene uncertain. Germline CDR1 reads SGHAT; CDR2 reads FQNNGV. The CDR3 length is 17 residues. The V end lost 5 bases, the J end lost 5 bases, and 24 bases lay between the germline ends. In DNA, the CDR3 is TGTGCCAGCAGCCCCCGAGAGATATCAGACGACGAAACTGAAGCTTTCTTA. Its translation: CASSPREISDDETEAFL.

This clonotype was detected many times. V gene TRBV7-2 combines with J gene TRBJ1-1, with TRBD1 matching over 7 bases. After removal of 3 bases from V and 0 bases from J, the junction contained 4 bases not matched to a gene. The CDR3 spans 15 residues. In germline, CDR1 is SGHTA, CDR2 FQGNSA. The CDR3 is CASSLTGFMNTEAFF. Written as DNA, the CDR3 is TGTGCCAGCAGCTTGACAGGGTTTATGAACACTGAAGCTTTCTTT.

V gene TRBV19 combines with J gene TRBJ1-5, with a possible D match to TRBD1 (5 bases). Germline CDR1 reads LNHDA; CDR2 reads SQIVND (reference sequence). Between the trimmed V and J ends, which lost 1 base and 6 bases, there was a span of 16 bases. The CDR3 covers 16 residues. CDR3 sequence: CASSIARAGRRQPQHF. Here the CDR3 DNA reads TGTGCCAGTAGTATAGCCCGAGCAGGGCGCCGTCAGCCCCAGCATTTT.

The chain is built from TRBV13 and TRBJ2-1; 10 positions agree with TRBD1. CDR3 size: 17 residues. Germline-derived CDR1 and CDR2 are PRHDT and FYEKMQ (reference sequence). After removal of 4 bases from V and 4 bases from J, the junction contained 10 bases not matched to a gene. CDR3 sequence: CASSSGTGDEGYNEQFF. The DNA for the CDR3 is TGTGCCAGCAGCTCCGGGACAGGGGACGAAGGGTACAATGAGCAGTTCTTC.

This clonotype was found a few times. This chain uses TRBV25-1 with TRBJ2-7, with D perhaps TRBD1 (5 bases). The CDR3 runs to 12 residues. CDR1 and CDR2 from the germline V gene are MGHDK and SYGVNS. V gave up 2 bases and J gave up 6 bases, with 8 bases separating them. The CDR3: CASSEQRGEQYF. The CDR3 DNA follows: TGTGCCAGCAGTGAACAAAGGGGCGAGCAGTACTTC.

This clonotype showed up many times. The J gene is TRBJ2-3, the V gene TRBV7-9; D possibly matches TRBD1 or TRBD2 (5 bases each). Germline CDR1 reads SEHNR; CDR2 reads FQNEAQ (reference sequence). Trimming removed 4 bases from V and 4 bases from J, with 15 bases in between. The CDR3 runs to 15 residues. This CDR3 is CASSSTGTLADTQYF. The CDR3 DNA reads TGTGCCAGCAGCTCTACCGGGACCCTGGCAGATACGCAGTATTTT.

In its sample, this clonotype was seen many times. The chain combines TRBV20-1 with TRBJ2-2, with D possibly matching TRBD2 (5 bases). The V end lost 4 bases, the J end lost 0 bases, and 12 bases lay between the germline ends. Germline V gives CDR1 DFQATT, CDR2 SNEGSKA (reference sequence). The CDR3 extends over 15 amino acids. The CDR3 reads CSAKVPGSNTGELFF. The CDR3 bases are TGCAGTGCTAAGGTTCCGGGATCGAACACCGGGGAGCTGTTTTTT.

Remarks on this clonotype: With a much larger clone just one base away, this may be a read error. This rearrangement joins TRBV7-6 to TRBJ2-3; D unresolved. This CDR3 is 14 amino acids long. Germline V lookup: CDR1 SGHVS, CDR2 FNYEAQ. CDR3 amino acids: CANSSYLSTDTQYF. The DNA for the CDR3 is TGTGCCAACAGCTCCTATCTTTCCACAGATACGCAGTATTTT.

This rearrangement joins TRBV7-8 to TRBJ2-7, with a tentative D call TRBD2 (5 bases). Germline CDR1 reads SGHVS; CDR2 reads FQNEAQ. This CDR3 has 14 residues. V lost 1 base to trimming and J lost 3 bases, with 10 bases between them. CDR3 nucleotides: TGTGCCAGCAGCTTAGGAGAGGGCTACTACGAGCAGTACTTC. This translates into CASSLGEGYYEQYF.

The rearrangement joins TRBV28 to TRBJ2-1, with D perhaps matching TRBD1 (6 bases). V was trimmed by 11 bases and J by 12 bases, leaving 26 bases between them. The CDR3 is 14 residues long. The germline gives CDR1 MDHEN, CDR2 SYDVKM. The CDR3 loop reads CASSRQVYNGRQFF. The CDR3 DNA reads TGTGCCTCCTCCCGACAGGTATACAATGGGAGGCAGTTCTTC.

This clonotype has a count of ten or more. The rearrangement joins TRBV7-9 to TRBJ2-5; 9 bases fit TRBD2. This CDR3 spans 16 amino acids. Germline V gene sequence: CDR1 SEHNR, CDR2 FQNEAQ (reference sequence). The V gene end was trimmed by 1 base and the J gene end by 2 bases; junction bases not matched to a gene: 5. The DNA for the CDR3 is TGTGCCAGCAGCTTAGATCAGCGGGGGGCACAAGAGACCCAGTACTTC. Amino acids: CASSLDQRGAQETQYF.

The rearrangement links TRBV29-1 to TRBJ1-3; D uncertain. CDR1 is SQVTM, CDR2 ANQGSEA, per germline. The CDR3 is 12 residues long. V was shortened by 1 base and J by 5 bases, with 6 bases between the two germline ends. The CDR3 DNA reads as TGCAGCGTTGAAGTTAGTAGAAACACCATATATTTT. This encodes CSVEVSRNTIYF.

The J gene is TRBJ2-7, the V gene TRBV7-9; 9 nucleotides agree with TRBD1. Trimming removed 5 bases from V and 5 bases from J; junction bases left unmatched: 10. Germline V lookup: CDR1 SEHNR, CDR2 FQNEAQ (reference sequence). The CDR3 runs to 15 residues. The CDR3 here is CASSAPDRGANEQYV. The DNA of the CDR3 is TGTGCCAGCAGCGCACCCGACAGGGGGGCTAACGAGCAGTACGTC.

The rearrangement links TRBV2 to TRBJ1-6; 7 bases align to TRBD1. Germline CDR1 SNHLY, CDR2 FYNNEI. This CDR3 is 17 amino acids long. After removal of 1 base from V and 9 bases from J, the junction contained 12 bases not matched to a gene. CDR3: CASSEGARTGSCSPLHF. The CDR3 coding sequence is TGTGCCAGCAGTGAAGGGGCGAGGACAGGCTCATGTTCACCCCTCCACTTT.

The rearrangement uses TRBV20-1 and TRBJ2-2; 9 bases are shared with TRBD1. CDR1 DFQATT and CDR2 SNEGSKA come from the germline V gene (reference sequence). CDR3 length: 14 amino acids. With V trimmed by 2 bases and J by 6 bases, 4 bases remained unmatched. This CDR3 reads CSARPRDRAGELFF. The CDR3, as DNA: TGCAGTGCTAGACCCAGGGACAGGGCCGGGGAGCTGTTTTTT.